This paragraph covers one T cell receptor (beta chain) sequence. The antigen this receptor binds is unknown. No much larger clonotype is one base removed from it; base qualities were not supplied. The cysteine opens and the phenylalanine closes a CDR3 of 14 amino acids. Just CDR3 DNA is preserved here, 42 bases in frame from base 1. V and J are truncated by 3 bases and 4 bases respectively, leaving an intervening sequence of 13 bases. CDR1 and CDR2 (SGDLS, YYNGEE) derive from the germline V gene. This entry comes from a study of T cells after yellow fever vaccination (dated by TCRdb to 2018 to 2020). About the study as a whole: Libraries from fractions with low cell numbers were prepared with the SMART-Seq v4 Ultra Low Input RNA kit. Bulk TCR alpha and beta repertoires were sequenced longitudinally to track T-cell clones before and after primary and booster YFV17D yellow fever vaccination. Two healthy male donors, one aged 18 to 30 and one aged 30 to 39 years, were included in the cohort. Bulk PBMC replicates and cell subsets were isolated from blood drawn at multiple timepoints before and after both primary and secondary immunization. The paper's findings and limits, for the study overall: A small fraction of clonotypes appeared in both the CD4 and CD8 compartments, likely as a result of convergent recombination. Compared with the primary T-cell response, the secondary T-cell response was faster but weaker, reaching its peak on day 5 rather than on day 15. The study included only a couple of donors, which limits how far the findings can be generalized. FACS-sorted repertoires could contain abundant contaminating clonotypes from the bulk population, so computational filtering was required. Most clones expanded after primary vaccination were re-detected after the booster (approximately 95% of CD4 and about 88% of CD8), suggesting broad memory maintenance.

What this sample's treatment or condition label stands for: live attenuated yellow fever vaccine strain. Two biological replicates of bulk PBMCs were collected at each blood-draw timepoint. A standard Ficoll-Paque protocol was used to isolate PBMCs from peripheral blood. RNA was extracted with TriZol from bulk PBMCs, CD4 and CD8 fractions, and dextramer-positive and dextramer-negative fractions. TCR cDNA was synthesized by 5'RACE template switching, through which a universal primer site and unique molecular identifiers were introduced. cDNA synthesis was primed from both the TCR alpha and TCR beta constant segments. Libraries were amplified in two PCR steps, with sample barcodes and sequencing adapters added in the second step. Sequencing of the libraries was done on either Illumina HiSeq 2500 (2x100 bp) or NovaSeq (2x150 bp). The authors processed their data as follows. Demultiplexing of reads and collapsing into UMI consensus sequences were performed with MIGEC, and V(D)J alignment was carried out with MiXCR. Using edgeR on replicate PBMC samples, clonotypes were called vaccine-responding if FDR was below 0.01 and the log2 fold change was above 5 up to day 15. Each bulk clonotype was labeled CD4 or CD8 based on which sequenced repertoire, CD4 or CD8, contained the clonotype at higher abundance. Clones were called with MiXCR by TCRdb after fastp trimmed the public reads at Q25, and only in-frame beta chains were retained. Rows with a matching CDR3 protein are joined into one entry that keeps the most common DNA and genes. TCRdb's processing, not the authors' own work, is the source of the V and J calls. The sample data list 310,000 or so distinct CDR3 sequences, and around 6.8% of these were observed just once. Of the sample, 18% is held by the ten largest clones.

Sequencing was performed on PBMCs, taken 45 days after the first yellow fever vaccination. This chain is built from TRBV9 and TRBJ1-1, with the D gene not clear enough to name. The receptor was derived from a young man who received the YFV17D yellow fever vaccine. The CDR3 reads CASSGPDAGTEAFF. The nucleotides are TGTGCCAGCAGCGGCCCGGACGCCGGCACTGAAGCTTTCTTT.